This T cell receptor (beta chain) was captured by sequencing in a study of cytomegalovirus exposure and HLA in healthy donors. Looked up from germline, CDR1 is LNHDA and CDR2 is SQIVND (reference sequence). There are 13 residues in the CDR3. Study-wide results and limits: For presence/absence analyses, sequencing depth was assumed to be roughly uniform across donors. Later analysis associated a missense DCLRE1C variant with TCR beta V- and J-gene trimming. In vitro work confirmed that a few CMV-associated chains recognize CMV antigens. Earlier analysis looked at TCR beta V segments, and most were productive about 90% or about 30% of the time.

Concerning this clone: The antigen remains undetermined. At one boundary the junction diverges from the germline segment, which might be a read error. This specimen includes other DNA sequences encoding the same CDR3.

PCR primers comprised 60 Vbeta and 13 Jbeta primers. TCRdb's copy holds only in-frame clones and misses some; the assay was immunoSEQ multiplex PCR. Of approximately 90,000 clones listed, roughly 79% are singletons. The chain couples TRBV19 to TRBJ1-2; the match to TRBD1 covers 10 bases. Sequencing was carried out using PBMCs. This receptor was identified in a male donor in good health and CMV-seronegative. The CDR3 sequence: CASRDGTGDGYTF. In DNA, the CDR3 is TGCGCCAGTAGGGATGGGACAGGGGACGGCTACACCTTC.